Following are 4 T cell receptor beta chains from one sample sequenced in a study of shared clonotypes between healthy human individuals. It was CD45RO-negative cells, positively selected for CCR7, that made up naive CD8 cells, with terminally differentiated effector memory CD45RA+ cells excluded. Profiling relied on immunoSEQ multiplex PCR, and the TCRdb table lists in-frame clones only, not all of them. The table lists 550,000 to 600,000 clones, 98% of them singletons. The sequencing sample was made of naive CD8+ T cells sorted from blood. The source is a man between 25 and 39 years old in good health.

The chain has TRBV11-2 and TRBJ2-1; 11 bases match TRBD2. From germline, CDR1 is SGHAT and CDR2 FQNNGV. The J segment lost 12 bases and the V segment lost 5 bases, leaving 9 bases of the junction unmatched. The CDR3 loop spans 14 amino acids. The CDR3 region is CASSPPGLAEGQFF. CDR3 nucleotide sequence: TGTGCCAGCAGCCCCCCGGGACTAGCGGAGGGGCAGTTCTTC. The full variable domain, with the rest looked up from reference TRBV11-2 and TRBJ2-1, is EAGVAQSPRYKIIEKRQSVAFWCNPISGHATLYWYQQILGQGPKLLIQFQNNGVVDDSQLPKDRFSAERLKGVDSTLKIQPAKLEDSAVYLCASSPPGLAEGQFFGPGTRLTVL.

The rearrangement joins TRBV5-4 to TRBJ1-1; D gene uncertain. The CDR3 runs 14 residues. The germline gives CDR1 SGHNT, CDR2 YYREEE (reference sequence). Trimming cost V 4 bases and J 10 bases, with 20 bases left between them. The CDR3 reads CASSPRSSSARAFF. For the CDR3, the DNA is TGTGCCAGCAGCCCTCGAAGTAGCAGCGCACGAGCTTTCTTT.

The V gene is TRBV11-2, the J gene TRBJ2-3; 11 bases match TRBD1. CDR1 and CDR2 from the germline V gene are SGHAT and FQNNGV. With 5 bases clipped from V and 4 bases from J, the junction kept 8 bases outside the gene matches. CDR3 length: 16 residues. This CDR3 reads CASSAGTGGVPDTQYF. In nucleotides, the CDR3 is TGTGCCAGCAGCGCTGGGACAGGGGGAGTGCCAGATACGCAGTATTTT.

The CDR3 here is CASSSGLAGHYEQYF. For the CDR3, the DNA is TGCGCCAGCAGCTCCGGACTAGCGGGGCACTACGAGCAGTACTTC. The chain uses TRBV5-1 and TRBJ2-7; 12 bases map to TRBD2. Germline loops: CDR1 SGHRS, CDR2 YFSETQ. The CDR3 is made up of 15 amino acids. V was clipped by 3 bases and J by 3 bases; unmatched bases: 4.